The sequence of this T cell receptor (beta chain) was determined in a study of PD-1 blockade in mismatch repair-deficient tumors (dated by TCRdb to about 2017). For the wider study: Between September 2013 and September 2016, 86 consecutive patients with about a dozen mismatch repair-deficient cancer types, all previously treated and progressing, were enrolled in the trial. Tumor-associated T cell clones were tracked in the peripheral blood of patients responding to PD-1 blockade by deep sequencing of TCR CDR3 regions.

CDR1 SGHRS and CDR2 YFSETQ were looked up in the germline V gene. The junction carries 16 bases between V and J, which are trimmed by 4 bases and 7 bases respectively. The CDR3 measures 14 amino acids from cysteine to phenylalanine. CDR3 DNA only is kept here, 42 bases in frame from base 1. In its sample, this clone was seen a few times. Its recognized antigen is unknown. No much larger clone exists at a distance of one base, and base qualities are not known. What the research found in general, with its limitations: Tumor-resident clones, often undetectable in blood before treatment, expanded rapidly after pembrolizumab and then contracted, generally before radiologic responses.

The time point label, as the study defines it: peripheral blood 12 weeks after first pembrolizumab dose. Mismatch repair deficiency was established in every enrolled patient by polymerase chain reaction or immunohistochemistry. A few patients who responded to pembrolizumab therapy underwent TCR sequencing. The phase II trial prospectively evaluated PD-1 blockade with pembrolizumab in advanced mismatch repair-deficient cancers, independent of tissue of origin. Peripheral blood T cell samples were collected serially, before PD-1 blockade began and at several time points afterward. Blood sampling time points were reported as weeks after the first dose of pembrolizumab. Receptor libraries were prepared by the immunoSEQ multiplex PCR assay. TCRdb's version of the immuneACCESS table is confined to in-frame rearrangements and falls short of the full clone set. An unresolved V gene accounts for under half of the shortfall where checked; the remainder is of unknown origin. The table for this sample lists some 84,000 clones; about 84% of them were counted only once. The ten largest make up roughly 2.8% of the sample.

The receptor's source is an adult with mismatch repair-deficient cancer. This chain joins TRBV5-1 to TRBJ2-3; the D segment could be TRBD2, given 6 matching bases. The source was peripheral blood, collected 12 weeks after starting pembrolizumab. The CDR3 protein is CASSPGGPLNTQYF. In nucleotides, the sequence is TGCGCCAGCAGCCCCGGAGGGCCTCTTAATACGCAGTATTTT.